The T cell receptor (beta chain) under discussion was sequenced for a study of vaccination effects on CD4 cells after COVID-19. The method was immunoSEQ multiplex PCR; TCRdb's version includes in-frame clones alone and lacks a portion of them. The data show about 70,000 clones, with 65% to 85% seen just once and less than 5.5% held by the top ten. Sequencing was preceded by expansion of antigen-specific CD4+ T cells with viral peptide pools in the ViraFEST assay. A 10-day culture period preceded the isolation of CD4+ T cells. A PCR test confirmed that the person had SARS-CoV-2 infection between March and December 2020. Half-medium exchanges with IL-2 medium took place on days 3 and 7. J was trimmed by 4 bases and V by 6 bases; bases with no gene match: 10. The CDR3 spans 15 residues. Germline V gene data show CDR1 as ENHRY and CDR2 as SYGVKD. Worth noting for this clone: Its antigen is currently unknown.

The V gene is TRBV10-3, the J gene TRBJ2-3; 7 nucleotides align to TRBD2. Sequences were derived from CD4+ T cells from PBMCs cultured with HIV peptides, sampled before COVID-19 vaccination. Subset defined: HIV-1 Nef peptide pool negative control/reference culture. This clonotype originated in a human donor who had a prior SARS-CoV-2 infection. CDR3 bases: TGTGCCATCAGCCGGGACCCCGGGAGGTCAGATACGCAGTATTTT. This translates into CAISRDPGRSDTQYF.